The rows below give T cell receptor beta chains drawn from one sample of a study of cytomegalovirus exposure and HLA in healthy donors. Clones were read by immunoSEQ multiplex PCR, and TCRdb kept only the in-frame ones, dropping some. The sample lists 230,000 or so clones; around 90% were seen once. Sequencing was performed on PBMCs. Receptors were obtained from a woman aged 18-30 years in good health and CMV-seronegative. Each CDR3 is given with its conserved first and last residue. A D gene is named only where the DNA matches it firmly. The size field is filled for only some rows; it gives once, few, many or a size class.

>NA|TRBV9|TRBJ1-1|NA
TGTGCCAGCAGCGTAGCGGGGAACACTGAAGCTTTCTTT
CASSVAGNTEAFF
>NA|TRBV7-9|TRBJ2-7|TRBD2
TGTGCCAGCAGCTTAGGGCTAGCGGGAGTGAGAAGCTCCTACGAGCAGTACTTC
CASSLGLAGVRSSYEQYF
>NA|TRBV28|TRBJ1-1|NA
TGTGCCAGCAGTTCCTCCACAGGATATGTCGCTGAAGCTTTCTTT
CASSSSTGYVAEAFF
>NA|TRBV7-9|TRBJ1-2|NA
TGTGCCAGCACCCTAAGCGAGCAGGGCCGCTATGGCTACACCTTC
CASTLSEQGRYGYTF
>NA|TRBV28|TRBJ2-2|TRBD1
TGTGCCAGCATAGACATTTGGACAGGGGACGAGTCCACCGGGGAGCTGTTTTTT
CASIDIWTGDESTGELFF
>once|TRBV5-1|TRBJ1-4|NA
TGCGCCAGCAGCTTGCAGGGTACTAATGAAAAACTGTTTTTT
CASSLQGTNEKLFF
>NA|TRBV6-5|TRBJ2-5|NA
TGTGCCAGCAGGCACGCAGGGCCCCGCGGGAAGACCCAGTACTTC
CASRHAGPRGKTQYF
>once|TRBV20-1|TRBJ1-5|NA
TGCAGTGCTAGTACTCCCCAGCCCCAGCATTTT
CSASTPQPQHF
>NA|TRBV28|TRBJ1-5|TRBD1
TGTGCCAGCAGTTTGGGGACAGGGAGGAATCAGCCCCAGCATTTT
CASSLGTGRNQPQHF
>NA|TRBV2|TRBJ1-1|NA
TGTGCCAGCAGTGAGGAGCTGAACACTGAAGCTTTCTTT
CASSEELNTEAFF
>NA|TRBV30|TRBJ1-3|NA
TGTGCCTGGATCCTTCGGAGCTCTGGAAACACCATATATTTT
CAWILRSSGNTIYF
>NA|TRBV7-2|TRBJ1-1|NA
TGTGCCAGCAGCCCCCCCGGGGTTTCCACGTATCAAGCTTTCTTT
CASSPPGVSTYQAFF
>NA|TRBV11-2|TRBJ2-5|NA
TGTGCCAGCAGCGGAGTACTACAAGAGACCCAGTACTTC
CASSGVLQETQYF
>NA|TRBV7-8|TRBJ2-6|TRBD1
TGTGCCAGCAGCTTACCCTCTTTTCCGGCGACAGGGGGCTCTGGGGCCAACGTCCTGACTTTC
CASSLPSFPATGGSGANVLTF